What follows is one T cell receptor (beta chain) and its context. A much larger clone lies a single base off, so this may be a read error. The data were obtained in a study of T cell repertoires in cytomegalovirus infection. Via MiXCR, TCRdb re-called the reads, giving one row per CDR3 protein. The data show about 260,000 distinct CDR3 sequences, with roughly an eighth seen just once and around 8.7% held by the top ten. CDR3 size: 13 residues. The V end lost 8 bases, the J end lost 5 bases, and 15 bases lay between the germline ends. CDR1 is SGHTA and CDR2 is FQGNSA in the germline V gene. J is TRBJ2-5 and V is TRBV7-2, with D perhaps TRBD2 (5 bases). Sequencing was carried out using PBMCs. This TCR derives from a human donor in good health (CMV status not recorded). Some clones in this sample may be carry-over from other donors' samples. CDR3 sequence (DNA): TGTGCCAGCGGGATTAGCGCACACGAGACCCAGTACTTC. This codes for CASGISAHETQYF.